The source of this T cell receptor (beta chain) is a study of naive and memory T cell subsets (dated by TCRdb to between 2016 and 2019). The study in broad terms: The study applied an open-source, UMI-based TCR alpha and beta sequencing pipeline to sorted naive and memory peripheral blood T cell subsets. IgG serology results and the functional CMV T cell responses were in complete agreement. RNA was DNase-treated and reverse transcribed with TCR constant-region primers, mostly using SuperScript III. Broader findings and caveats from the paper: After error correction, only a single occurrence was seen for over 95% of naive TCR sequences, so much steeper abundance distributions were produced than in memory subsets. In both CD4 and CD8 cells, going from naive through CM, EM and EMRA, the Gini index went up while Shannon and inverse Simpson diversity went down. Single alpha or beta chain sequences, rather than paired alpha/beta receptors, were used to define clonotypes. The repertoire findings for the naive and memory subsets could not be validated against a ground truth because none was available. RNA-based TCR counts may be influenced by expression changes linked to T cell activation and differentiation. Naive repertoires, especially CD8, contained a few larger clonotypes, possibly memory cells re-expressing CD45RA. The abundance of TCRs followed a power law with an exponent that differed between naive and memory subsets yet stayed consistent across the three individuals.

The CDR3 measures 14 amino acids from cysteine to phenylalanine. Just CDR3 DNA is preserved here, 42 bases in frame from base 1. The germline V gene provides CDR1 MDHEN and CDR2 SYDVKM. The germline V end is reduced by 4 bases and the J end by 3 bases; junction bases left unmatched: 3. This clonotype was observed a few times. The target of this receptor is not known. Per-nucleotide qualities are absent, and no much larger clonotype sits a single base away. TCR alpha and beta chain libraries were amplified separately from the second PCR step onward. CMV status of each donor was established by measuring IFNgamma production from CD4+ T cells after fresh PBMCs were stimulated overnight with CMV viral lysate. Using Miltenyi beads, CD4 T cells were first positively selected, and CD8 T cells were then positively selected from the CD4-negative fraction. Cells stained for CD3, CD4, CD8, CD45RA, CD27 and a live/dead dye were sorted on a BD Aria II into four subsets by CD45RA and CD27. Blood was obtained from a few healthy volunteers, and the blood from each volunteer was fractionated into CD4 and CD8 T cells and subsequently into four differentiation subsets. Approximately 120 ml of peripheral blood was taken from each donor, and PBMC were separated by density-gradient centrifugation on Ficoll-Paque PLUS. Sorted cells were lysed in RLT buffer, and RNA was extracted with a Qiagen RNeasy kit and stored at -80°C.

The receptor library was made with UMI-ligation and nested PCR. The beta constant-region primer consisted of an equimolar mixture of two oligonucleotides that together covered TRBC1 and TRBC2. The ligated cDNA went through four rounds of PCR with nested alpha and beta constant-region primers together with the SP2 primer. T4 RNA ligase 1 ligated a single-stranded oligonucleotide carrying the SP2 primer and a 12-nucleotide UMI to the cDNA 3' end. Incubation of the ligation reaction was carried out at 16 degrees C for 20-24 hours. To avoid over-amplification, PCR2 was usually performed as a SYBR Green qPCR and halted once a predetermined threshold was reached. Apart from the first purification, every purification step used Agencourt AMPure XP magnetic beads. Libraries were quantified by Qubit and checked on a TapeStation, with a main peak expected near 650 bp. The pooled libraries were sequenced on an Illumina MiSeq using v2 2x251 paired-end kits, which usually yielded roughly 1-2 million reads per sample. Each sample's library went into the pool at approximately 4.2 nM, and roughly 5-7.5% PhiX was added to help with cluster recognition. From the authors' description of their analysis: Decombinator assigned V and J genes to Demultiplexor-processed FASTQ reads by tag matching, allowing a single base-pair mismatch. Collapsinator relied on UMIs to fix sequencing errors as well as frequency errors caused by PCR heterogeneity. TCRs were translated and CDR3s were extracted from the conserved cysteine to the FGXG phenylalanine by CDR3Translator, with non-productive sequences being flagged. Gini, Shannon entropy and inverse Simpson indices were calculated on repertoires subsampled to equal numbers of UMI-defined TCRs. Power-law fits to clonotype abundance distributions were performed by maximum likelihood within the linear range. Similar UMI counts, unique TCR numbers and clonal distributions were obtained with the pipeline and with MIGEC on one naive CD8 sample. In one analysis, naive TCRs also found in any memory subset of the same donor were removed from the naive repertoire. The repertoires were searched for 5,500 to 7,500 CMV-associated CDR3 sequences that had been compiled from VDJdb and a published dataset. TCRdb reanalyzed the raw reads on its own, using fastp at Q25 for trimming and MiXCR for clone calling, and kept in-frame beta chains. Each record represents a unique CDR3 protein, reported with the most common genes and DNA among its rows. These V and J calls rely on TCRdb rather than the paper's analysis. The sample profile shows over 110,000 distinct CDR3 sequences; about 20% of them were found once. The top ten clonotypes cover more than 0.6% of the sample.

Material: naive CD8+ T cells from blood. The cell subset or site label, read with the paper, signifies: naive T cells, CD45RA high CD27+. This clonotype originated in a human donor in good health. This sequence uses TRBV28 and TRBJ1-5, with 7 bases in between that match TRBD1. CDR3 protein: CASSSTGFNQPQHF. The DNA sequence is as follows: TGTGCCAGCAGTTCGACAGGGTTCAATCAGCCCCAGCATTTT. The variable domain in full, with residues beyond the CDR3 obtained from the reference TRBV28 and TRBJ1-5 genes, is DVKVTQSSRYLVKRTGEKVFLECVQDMDHENMFWYRQDPGLGLRLIYFSYDVKMKEKGDIPEGYSVSREKKERFSLILESASTNQTSMYLCASSSTGFNQPQHFGDGTRLSIL.